A selection of T cell receptor beta chains follows, all from one sample in a study of OX40 agonist ivuxolimab in advanced cancers. Profiling relied on immunoSEQ multiplex PCR, and the TCRdb table lists in-frame clones only, not all of them. The table records 15,000 to 20,000 clones, 90% of them present only once. Sequenced material: CD4+ or CD8+ T cells sorted from blood, taken in a trial of the OX40 agonist ivuxolimab. The source is an adult with an advanced solid tumor such as melanoma, head and neck, liver or kidney cancer. Both conserved end residues are part of each CDR3. D genes are given only for firm matches. Some rows mark clone size as missing; the rest say once, few, many or name a class of expanded clone.

clone size,V gene,D gene,J gene,CDR3 protein,CDR3 DNA
.,TRBV6-4,TRBD1,TRBJ1-2,CASSDKGALGYTF,TGTGCCAGCAGTGACAAGGGGGCGCTAGGCTACACCTTC
.,TRBV2,.,TRBJ2-1,CASSEWGNEQFF,TGTGCCAGCAGTGAGTGGGGCAATGAGCAGTTCTTC
.,TRBV5-1,.,TRBJ1-5,CASSRVGDPNQPQHF,TGCGCCAGCAGCCGGGTCGGGGATCCAAATCAGCCCCAGCATTTT
.,TRBV9,.,TRBJ1-5,CASSPAGGQPQHF,TGTGCCAGCAGCCCGGCGGGAGGACAGCCCCAGCATTTT
.,TRBV6-1,TRBD1,TRBJ2-7,CASSEYRGQYYEQYF,TGTGCCAGCAGTGAATACAGGGGGCAATACTACGAGCAGTACTTC
.,TRBV29-1,TRBD2,TRBJ2-3,CSVDNPGGSTDTQYF,TGCAGCGTTGATAATCCGGGAGGGAGCACAGATACGCAGTATTTT
.,TRBV19,TRBD1,TRBJ1-1,CASSKTGGKNTEAFF,TGTGCCAGTAGTAAGACAGGGGGCAAAAACACTGAAGCTTTCTTT
.,TRBV28,.,TRBJ2-7,CASNDPYEQYF,TGTGCCAGCAACGACCCCTACGAGCAGTACTTC
.,TRBV7-8,.,TRBJ1-1,CASSRTGTEAFF,TGTGCCAGCAGCCGAACCGGCACTGAAGCTTTCTTT
.,TRBV19,TRBD1,TRBJ1-2,CASSVGQGNGYTF,TGTGCCAGTAGTGTGGGACAGGGAAATGGCTACACCTTC
.,TRBV6-5,TRBD2,TRBJ2-2,CASSYVAGGTGELFF,TGTGCCAGCAGTTACGTTGCGGGAGGGACCGGGGAGCTGTTTTTT
.,TRBV6-1,.,TRBJ1-4,CASSESLRSTPNEKLFF,TGTGCCAGCAGTGAGAGCTTAAGGAGCACACCTAATGAAAAACTGTTTTTT
once,TRBV11-2,.,TRBJ2-3,CASSRWPAISTDTQYF,TGTGCCAGCAGCCGCTGGCCAGCGATAAGCACAGATACGCAGTATTTT
.,TRBV27,TRBD2,TRBJ2-1,CASSLSGSYNEQFF,TGTGCCAGCAGCCTTAGCGGGTCCTACAATGAGCAGTTCTTC
.,TRBV11-3,.,TRBJ2-2,CASSPAPWSTTANTGELFF,TGTGCCAGCAGCCCTGCCCCGTGGTCCACAACCGCGAACACCGGGGAGCTGTTTTTT
.,TRBV5-5,.,TRBJ2-2,CASSTTTYTGELFF,TGTGCCAGCAGCACGACTACCTACACCGGGGAGCTGTTTTTT
.,TRBV19,TRBD2,TRBJ2-7,CASSSLGASGNYEQYF,TGTGCCAGTAGTAGTCTAGGTGCTAGCGGTAATTACGAGCAGTACTTC
few,TRBV5-6,.,TRBJ1-5,CASSSTGHSNQPQHF,TGTGCCAGCAGCTCGACGGGACATAGCAATCAGCCCCAGCATTTT
.,TRBV4-3,TRBD2,TRBJ2-4,CASSRLAGANIQYF,TGCGCCAGCAGCCGACTAGCGGGAGCCAACATTCAGTACTTC
.,TRBV7-6,TRBD1,TRBJ2-7,CASSPNAGTGTEQYF,TGTGCCAGCAGCCCGAACGCCGGGACAGGGACCGAGCAGTACTTC